The text below deals with one T cell receptor beta chain. One end of the junction is discordant with germline, which a read error may explain. This sample's RNA came from whole unsorted tissue. The library came from three nested PCR rounds adapted from ARM-PCR protocols. MiXCR, applied by TCRdb to the multiplex PCR reads, yields one record per CDR3 protein. Altogether 69,000 or so distinct CDR3 sequences are present, more than 70% being singletons, with the ten largest covering over 25%. The record originates from a study of tumor and adjacent non-tumor tissue in lung cancer. Germline loops: CDR1 GTSNPN, CDR2 SVGIG (reference sequence). The CDR3 length is 14 residues.

This chain joins TRBV30 and TRBJ2-5, with 13 bases identical to TRBD2. The sequencing sample was made of lung tumor tissue. This clonotype was obtained from a man in his 60s with non-small cell lung cancer. This CDR3 reads CACSGLAGAETQYF. As DNA, the CDR3 is TGTGCCTGCAGTGGACTAGCGGGAGCGGAGACCCAGTACTTC.